Shown below are 27 T cell receptor beta chains from a single sample sequenced in a study of CD8 T cells in ankylosing spondylitis. Study results and limitations: A TCR beta motif of about eight highly homologous variants seemed to mark ankylosing spondylitis blood.

No antigen is known for these receptors. TCRdb re-called the 5' RACE reads through MiXCR, storing one row per CDR3 protein. Among hundreds of thousands of distinct CDR3 sequences listed, roughly a sixth were seen once. Sequenced sample: blood, either unsorted or a sorted T cell fraction (not recorded which). These receptors all come from a male donor with ankylosing spondylitis.

This clonotype was observed a handful of times. The rearrangement joins TRBV7-2 to TRBJ2-7; D ambiguous. The CDR3 spans 14 residues. Germline lookup yields CDR1 SGHTA and CDR2 FQGNSA. V dropped 5 bases and J dropped 2 bases, with 13 bases sitting between them. This CDR3 reads CASSLGLGTYEQYF. Here the CDR3 DNA reads TGTGCCAGCAGCCTAGGGCTAGGCACCTACGAGCAGTACTTC.

The rearrangement joins TRBV5-1 to TRBJ2-7; tentative D call: TRBD1 (5 bases). Germline V gene sequence: CDR1 SGHRS, CDR2 YFSETQ. This CDR3 is 14 amino acids long. CDR3 residues: CASKPETVSYEQYF. The DNA of the CDR3 is TGCGCTTCAAAGCCCGAGACAGTCTCCTACGAGCAGTACTTC. The full variable domain, with the rest looked up from reference TRBV5-1 and TRBJ2-7, is KAGVTQTPRYLIKTRGQQVTLSCSPISGHRSVSWYQQTPGQGLQFLFEYFSETQRNKGNFPGRFSGRQFSNSRSEMNVSTLELGDSALYLCASKPETVSYEQYFGPGTRLTVT.

This sequence joins TRBV12-3 or TRBV12-4 and TRBJ1-6; a possible D gene is TRBD1 (6 bases). This CDR3 spans 14 amino acids. Deletions cut 3 bases from V and 9 bases from J, with 12 bases between. The DNA of the CDR3 is TGTGCCAGCAGTTTGGAGACAGGTCGTTCACCCCTCCACTTT. Amino acids: CASSLETGRSPLHF.

This clonotype has a handful of counts. This chain joins TRBV5-1 and TRBJ2-5; 8 nucleotides align to TRBD1. CDR1 is SGHRS and CDR2 is YFSETQ in the germline V gene. With V trimmed by 4 bases and J by 2 bases, 13 bases remained unmatched. CDR3 length: 17 amino acids. The CDR3 DNA reads as TGCGCCAGCAGCCAGATACCGGGACAGGACCGACAAGAGACCCAGTACTTC. It is translated as CASSQIPGQDRQETQYF. The full variable domain, with the rest looked up from reference TRBV5-1 and TRBJ2-5, is KAGVTQTPRYLIKTRGQQVTLSCSPISGHRSVSWYQQTPGQGLQFLFEYFSETQRNKGNFPGRFSGRQFSNSRSEMNVSTLELGDSALYLCASSQIPGQDRQETQYFGPGTRLLVL.

The chain combines TRBV19 with TRBJ1-5; 8 positions agree with TRBD1. Germline loops: CDR1 LNHDA, CDR2 SQIVND (reference sequence). The CDR3 consists of 17 residues. V shed 3 bases and J 4 bases; nucleotides not matched to a gene: 11. The CDR3 reads CASSILQLGQGNQPQHF. CDR3 nucleotide sequence: TGTGCCAGTAGTATTCTTCAACTTGGACAGGGAAATCAGCCCCAGCATTTT. Full variable domain (remainder filled in from reference TRBV19 and TRBJ1-5): DGGITQSPKYLFRKEGQNVTLSCEQNLNHDAMYWYRQDPGQGLRLIYYSQIVNDFQKGDIAEGYSVSREKKESFPLTVTSAQKNPTAFYLCASSILQLGQGNQPQHFGDGTRLSIL.

The CDR3 DNA reads as TGCGCCAGCAGCCAAAGGCAGGAGGGCTACGAGCAGTACTTC. Translated: CASSQRQEGYEQYF. This sequence joins TRBV4-1 and TRBJ2-7; the D gene is possibly TRBD2 (6 bases). The V gene lost 2 bases and the J gene lost 3 bases, with 11 bases spanning the gap. The germline V gene encodes CDR1 MGHRA and CDR2 YSYEKL. The CDR3 is 14 amino acids.

V is TRBV20-1 and J is TRBJ2-5, with unresolved D. Trimming shortened V by 3 bases and J by 5 bases, and 10 bases separated the two germline ends. The CDR3 extends over 12 amino acids. Germline V gene sequence: CDR1 DFQATT, CDR2 SNEGSKA (reference sequence). The CDR3 reads CSASVGAETQYF. The CDR3 nucleotides are TGCAGTGCTAGCGTAGGCGCCGAGACCCAGTACTTC.

Only a few counts were recorded for this clonotype. This chain links TRBV5-1 with TRBJ1-5, with 7 nucleotides matching TRBD1. This CDR3 is built from 15 residues. V lost 0 bases and J lost 4; bases outside the gene matches: 4. Germline CDR1 reads SGHRS; CDR2 reads YFSETQ. The CDR3 DNA sequence: TGCGCCAGCAGCTTGGATCCAGGGGGGAATCAGCCCCAGCATTTT. It translates to CASSLDPGGNQPQHF.

The CDR3 spells CATSDPSRPASGRWNEQFF. CDR3 in DNA: TGTGCCACCAGTGATCCCAGTAGACCTGCTAGCGGGAGGTGGAATGAGCAGTTCTTC. This chain links TRBV24-1 with TRBJ2-1, with 11 bases matching TRBD2. The V and J ends lost 3 bases and 7 bases, in that order; junction bases with no gene match: 16. CDR3 length: 19 residues. The germline gives CDR1 KGHDR, CDR2 SFDVKD.

This clonotype was counted ten times or more. The V and J genes are TRBV5-5 and TRBJ1-4; no definite D call. The CDR3 consists of 15 residues. V lost 0 bases and J 4 bases, leaving 10 bases between the germline ends. The germline CDR1 and CDR2 sequences are SGHKS and YYEKEE (reference sequence). This CDR3 is CASSLGAGFNEKLFF. CDR3 in DNA: TGTGCCAGCAGCTTGGGGGCAGGATTTAATGAAAAACTGTTTTTT. The entire variable domain, with the rest obtained from reference TRBV5-5 and TRBJ1-4, is as follows: DAGVTQSPTHLIKTRGQQVTLRCSPISGHKSVSWYQQVLGQGPQFIFQYYEKEERGRGNFPDRFSARQFPNYSSELNVNALLLGDSALYLCASSLGAGFNEKLFFGSGTQLSVL.

V gene TRBV15 combines with J gene TRBJ2-1; 13 bases align to TRBD2. The V gene's germline CDR1 is LNHNV and CDR2 YYDKDF (reference sequence). V shed 2 bases, J shed 8 bases, and the junction held 6 bases outside the gene matches. CDR3 length: 16 residues. Here the CDR3 reads CATSRKLAGGLYEQFF. The CDR3 DNA sequence: TGTGCCACCAGCAGAAAACTAGCGGGGGGGTTATATGAGCAGTTCTTC.

A few counts support this clonotype. CDR3 in DNA: TGCGCCAGCAGCTTGGCCGGCGGGGCTGGGGAGACCCAGTACTTC. Amino acid sequence: CASSLAGGAGETQYF. This sequence joins TRBV5-1 and TRBJ2-5, with D possibly TRBD2 on 6 matching bases. V lost 0 bases and J lost 5, with 14 bases in between. Germline V gene lookup returns CDR1 SGHRS and CDR2 YFSETQ. This CDR3 region has 15 residues.

This clonotype turned up a few times. The chain couples TRBV24-1 to TRBJ2-5; 7 bases match TRBD1. The CDR3 loop spans 16 amino acids. CDR1 and CDR2 from the germline V gene are KGHDR and SFDVKD. Trimming removed 4 bases from V and 5 bases from J; junction bases left unmatched: 12. CDR3 in amino acids: CATSDPNGQDGETQYF. CDR3 coding DNA: TGTGCCACCAGTGACCCCAACGGACAGGATGGGGAGACCCAGTACTTC.

The V gene is TRBV20-1, the J gene TRBJ2-5; D possibly uses TRBD1 or TRBD2 (5 bases each). The CDR3 covers 12 residues. V was shortened by 4 bases and J by 2 bases, with 8 bases between the two germline ends. Per germline, CDR1 DFQATT and CDR2 SNEGSKA (reference sequence). CDR3 bases: TGCAGTGCTAAGGGACCACAAGAGACCCAGTACTTC. It translates to CSAKGPQETQYF.

This clonotype was found many times. The V and J genes are TRBV12-3 or TRBV12-4 and TRBJ2-3, with D uncertain. CDR3 size: 13 residues. The V end lost 6 bases, the J end lost 0 bases, and 7 bases lay between the germline ends. The CDR3: CASRLGSTDTQYF. The DNA for the CDR3 is TGTGCCAGCAGGCTGGGTAGCACAGATACGCAGTATTTT.

J is TRBJ2-5 and V is TRBV28; 9 bases map to TRBD1. Germline V gene data show CDR1 as MDHEN and CDR2 as SYDVKM. V lost 8 bases, J lost 2 bases, and 3 bases stayed unmatched. CDR3 length: 13 residues. CDR3 coding DNA: TGTGCCAGCGGGACAGGGAAACAAGAGACCCAGTACTTC. Encoded protein: CASGTGKQETQYF. Full variable domain (remainder filled in from reference TRBV28 and TRBJ2-5): DVKVTQSSRYLVKRTGEKVFLECVQDMDHENMFWYRQDPGLGLRLIYFSYDVKMKEKGDIPEGYSVSREKKERFSLILESASTNQTSMYLCASGTGKQETQYFGPGTRLLVL.

The chain links TRBV30 to TRBJ2-2; D is unresolved. Germline V gene data show CDR1 as GTSNPN and CDR2 as SVGIG (reference sequence). With 4 bases removed from V and 4 bases from J, the gap between germline ends came to 13 bases. The CDR3 is 14 amino acids. The CDR3 nucleotides are TGTGCCTGGACAGGTTCCGTATCCACCGGGGAGCTGTTTTTT. This sequence encodes CAWTGSVSTGELFF.

The genes are TRBV6-5 and TRBJ1-4; D is possibly TRBD1 (6 bases). Germline assignment: CDR1 MNHEY and CDR2 SVGAGI. The CDR3 is 15 residues long. Deletions cut 3 bases from V and 5 bases from J, with 13 bases between. This CDR3 is CASSYGTGRNEKLFF. CDR3 DNA sequence: TGTGCCAGCAGTTATGGAACAGGGAGAAATGAAAAACTGTTTTTT.

A few counts support this clonotype. The chain links TRBV5-1 to TRBJ2-5, with TRBD2 matching over 8 bases. CDR3 length equals 17 residues. V shed 0 bases, J shed 1 base, and the junction held 8 bases outside the gene matches. CDR1 is SGHRS and CDR2 is YFSETQ in the germline V gene. Here the CDR3 DNA reads TGCGCCAGCAGCTTGGAAGCGGGGGCTACATTCCAAGAGACCCAGTACTTC. It encodes CASSLEAGATFQETQYF.

This chain uses TRBV20-1 with TRBJ1-5; D is unclear. CDR3 size: 13 residues. Germline CDR1 reads DFQATT; CDR2 reads SNEGSKA (reference sequence). V was pared by 1 base and J by 3 bases, with 7 bases between. The CDR3 here is CSARGGSNQPQHF. CDR3 bases: TGCAGTGCTAGAGGGGGTTCCAATCAGCCCCAGCATTTT.

The chain carries TRBV29-1 and TRBJ2-7; TRBD2 aligns across 7 bases. The germline V gene encodes CDR1 SQVTM and CDR2 ANQGSEA. The CDR3 sequence is 13 residues long. V gave up 4 bases and J gave up 1 base; unmatched junction bases: 4. The DNA for the CDR3 is TGCAGCGTTGGTGCTAGCGGATCCTACGAGCAGTACTTC. As protein: CSVGASGSYEQYF.

This clonotype has only a few counts. The V call is TRBV11-1, the J call TRBJ2-1; 12 bases align to TRBD1. The CDR3 extends over 16 amino acids. Germline V CDR1 and CDR2: SGHAT, FQDESV (reference sequence). The ends lost 5 bases at V and 10 bases at J; junction bases unmatched: 12. This CDR3 is CASSVPPGQGALEQFF. CDR3 nucleotide sequence: TGTGCCAGCAGCGTGCCACCGGGACAGGGGGCTTTAGAGCAGTTCTTC.

This sequence joins TRBV5-6 and TRBJ1-5, with a possible D match to TRBD1 (6 bases). The germline CDR1 and CDR2 sequences are SGHDT and YYEEEE. Trimming cost V 2 bases and J 0 bases, with 12 bases left between them. The CDR3 has 16 amino acids. CDR3: CASSLGTGFSNQPQHF. DNA of the CDR3: TGTGCCAGCAGCTTAGGCACAGGGTTTAGCAATCAGCCCCAGCATTTT.

The chain employs TRBV12-3 or TRBV12-4 and TRBJ1-4; D is ambiguous. V was cut by 5 bases and J by 10 bases, with 17 bases left in between. This CDR3 spans 14 amino acids. The CDR3 here is CASSPLTPPAKLFF. The CDR3 nucleotides read TGTGCCAGCAGTCCCTTGACGCCTCCGGCAAAACTGTTTTTT.

This clonotype showed up just a few times. V gene TRBV5-1 combines with J gene TRBJ2-1; D not resolved. This CDR3 spans 15 amino acids. Germline lookup yields CDR1 SGHRS and CDR2 YFSETQ. V was clipped by 0 bases and J by 9 bases, with 16 bases between them. The CDR3 DNA follows: TGCGCCAGCAGCTTGGGGGCGTTGGGTTCGACTGAGCAGTTCTTC. Amino acids: CASSLGALGSTEQFF.

This sequence joins TRBV12-5 and TRBJ2-5, with 7 bases identical to TRBD1. CDR1 LGHNT and CDR2 FRNRAP come from the germline V gene. Unmatched junction bases numbered 7, after V lost 4 bases and J lost 5 bases. The length of the CDR3 is 14 residues. The chain's CDR3 is CASGSRDRGETQYF. The CDR3 coding sequence is TGTGCTAGTGGTTCACGGGACAGAGGGGAGACCCAGTACTTC.

The chain is built from TRBV5-1 and TRBJ1-3; D is perhaps TRBD1 (5 bases). V lost 4 bases and J lost 0, with 11 bases in between. From germline, CDR1 is SGHRS and CDR2 YFSETQ. The CDR3 has 15 amino acids. In nucleotides, the CDR3 is TGCGCCAGCAGCCAAAACGGACACTCTGGAAACACCATATATTTT. It codes for CASSQNGHSGNTIYF. The entire variable domain, with the rest obtained from reference TRBV5-1 and TRBJ1-3, is as follows: KAGVTQTPRYLIKTRGQQVTLSCSPISGHRSVSWYQQTPGQGLQFLFEYFSETQRNKGNFPGRFSGRQFSNSRSEMNVSTLELGDSALYLCASSQNGHSGNTIYFGEGSWLTVV.